The source of this T cell receptor beta chain is a study of shared clonotypes between healthy human individuals. Study context: Three plates were used per donor for CD4 naive, three for CD4 memory, two for CD8 naive and one for CD8 memory.

With regard to this clone: Its matching antigen is unknown.

General observations from the study: Sorted-subset samples were not fully sequenced, rarefaction indicated. Naive CD4 clonotypes overlapped across a handful of donors at roughly 4.5%.

V lost 3 bases, J lost 6 bases, and 11 bases stayed unmatched. CDR3 size: 16 residues. Germline V gene lookup returns CDR1 WNHNN and CDR2 SYGVQD (reference sequence). Clones were sequenced by immunoSEQ multiplex PCR, and TCRdb holds only the in-frame ones, with some missing. The data contain approximately 2,000,000 clones, 85% to 95% of them seen just once; the ten biggest clones take up 0.37%. The receptor was isolated from a man between 18 and 35 years old in good health. Some clones in this sample may be carry-over from other donors' samples. The sample consisted of naive CD4+ T cells from PBMCs. Subset given: CD45RA+ positively selected. The chain has TRBV10-1 and TRBJ2-7; TRBD1 agrees at 10 bases. The CDR3 sequence is CASSDISGTGESEQYF. CDR3 DNA sequence: TGCGCCAGCAGTGATATATCCGGGACAGGGGAATCCGAGCAGTACTTC.